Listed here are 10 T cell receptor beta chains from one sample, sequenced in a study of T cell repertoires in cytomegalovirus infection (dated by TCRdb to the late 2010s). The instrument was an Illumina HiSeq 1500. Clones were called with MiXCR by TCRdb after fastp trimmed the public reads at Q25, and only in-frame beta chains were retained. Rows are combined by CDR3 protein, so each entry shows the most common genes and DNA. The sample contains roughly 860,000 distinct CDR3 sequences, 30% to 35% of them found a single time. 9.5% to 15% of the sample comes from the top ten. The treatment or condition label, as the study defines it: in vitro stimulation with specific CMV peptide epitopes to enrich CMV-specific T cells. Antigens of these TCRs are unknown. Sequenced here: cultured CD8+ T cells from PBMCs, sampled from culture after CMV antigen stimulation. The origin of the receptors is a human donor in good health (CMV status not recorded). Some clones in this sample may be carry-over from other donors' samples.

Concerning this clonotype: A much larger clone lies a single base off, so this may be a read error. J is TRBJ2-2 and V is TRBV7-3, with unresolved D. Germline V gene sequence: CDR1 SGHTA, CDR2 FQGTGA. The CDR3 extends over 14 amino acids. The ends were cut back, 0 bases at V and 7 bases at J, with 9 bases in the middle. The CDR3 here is CASSLTGPVGELFF. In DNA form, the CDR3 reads TGTGCCAGCAGCTTAACTGGGCCCGTCGGGGAGCTGTTTTTT.

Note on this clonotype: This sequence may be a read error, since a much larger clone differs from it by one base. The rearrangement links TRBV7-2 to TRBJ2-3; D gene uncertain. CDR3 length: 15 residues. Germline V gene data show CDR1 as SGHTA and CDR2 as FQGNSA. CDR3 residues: CASSLRLWSTDTKYF. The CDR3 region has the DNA TGTGCCAGCAGCTTGCGGCTTTGGTCCACAGATACGAAGTATTTT. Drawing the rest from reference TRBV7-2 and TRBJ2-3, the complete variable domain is GAGVSQSPSNKVTEKGKDVELRCDPISGHTALYWYRQSLGQGLEFLIYFQGNSAPDKSGLPSDRFSAERTGGSVSTLTIQRTQQEDSAVYLCASSLRLWSTDTKYFGPGTRLTVL.

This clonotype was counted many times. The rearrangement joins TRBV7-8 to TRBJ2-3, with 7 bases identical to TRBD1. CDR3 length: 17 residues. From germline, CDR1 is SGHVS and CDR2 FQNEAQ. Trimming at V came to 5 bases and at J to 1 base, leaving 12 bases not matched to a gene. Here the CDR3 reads CASSALGAGGGTDTQYF. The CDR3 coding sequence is TGTGCCAGCAGCGCCCTCGGGGCAGGGGGAGGCACAGATACGCAGTATTTT. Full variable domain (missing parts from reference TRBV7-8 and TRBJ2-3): GAGVSQSPRYKVAKRGQDVALRCDPISGHVSLFWYQQALGQGPEFLTYFQNEAQLDKSGLPSDRFFAERPEGSVSTLKIQRTQQEDSAVYLCASSALGAGGGTDTQYFGPGTRLTVL.

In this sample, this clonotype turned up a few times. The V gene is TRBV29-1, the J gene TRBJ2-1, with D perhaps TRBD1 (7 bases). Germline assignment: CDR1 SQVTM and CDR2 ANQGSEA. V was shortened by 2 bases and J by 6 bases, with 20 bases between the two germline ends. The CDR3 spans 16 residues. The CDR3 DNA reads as TGCAGCGTTGAATCTACCCGGGGGCAGGGGGGCAATGAGCAGTTCTTC. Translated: CSVESTRGQGGNEQFF.

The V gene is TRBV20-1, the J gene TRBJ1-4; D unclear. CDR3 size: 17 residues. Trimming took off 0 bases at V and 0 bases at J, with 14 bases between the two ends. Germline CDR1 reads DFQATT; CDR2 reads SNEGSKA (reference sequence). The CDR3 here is CSARDRRTSATNEKLFF. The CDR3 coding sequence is TGCAGTGCTAGAGACCGCAGGACGTCTGCAACTAATGAAAAACTGTTTTTT.

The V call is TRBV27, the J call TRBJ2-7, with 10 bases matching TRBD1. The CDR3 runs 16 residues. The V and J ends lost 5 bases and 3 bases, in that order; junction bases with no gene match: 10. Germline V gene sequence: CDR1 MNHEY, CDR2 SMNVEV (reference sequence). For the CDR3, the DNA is TGTGCCAGCAGTCTTGGGACAGGGGTATCCCTCTACGAGCAGTACTTC. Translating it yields CASSLGTGVSLYEQYF.

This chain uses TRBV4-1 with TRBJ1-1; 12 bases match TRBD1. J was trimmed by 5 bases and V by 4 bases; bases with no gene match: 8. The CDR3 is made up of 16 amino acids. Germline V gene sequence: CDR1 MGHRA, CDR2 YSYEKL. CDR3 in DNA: TGCGCCAGCAGCCCGGGACAGGGGGCAAAAAGGACTGAAGCTTTCTTT. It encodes CASSPGQGAKRTEAFF.

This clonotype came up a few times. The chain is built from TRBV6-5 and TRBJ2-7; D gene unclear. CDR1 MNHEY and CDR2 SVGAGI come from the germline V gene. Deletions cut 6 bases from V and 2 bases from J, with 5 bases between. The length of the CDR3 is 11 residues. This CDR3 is CASRSAYEQYF. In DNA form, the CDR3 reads TGTGCCAGCAGGTCTGCCTACGAGCAGTACTTC.

This CDR3 reads CASSRQGWYEQYV. The CDR3 nucleotides read TGTGCCAGCAGTCGACAGGGTTGGTACGAGCAGTACGTC. The V call is TRBV6-2 or TRBV6-3, the J call TRBJ2-7, with TRBD1 matching over 7 bases. This CDR3 region has 13 residues. The V gene's germline CDR1 is MNHEY and CDR2 SVGEGT. V was clipped by 5 bases and J by 4 bases; unmatched bases: 5.

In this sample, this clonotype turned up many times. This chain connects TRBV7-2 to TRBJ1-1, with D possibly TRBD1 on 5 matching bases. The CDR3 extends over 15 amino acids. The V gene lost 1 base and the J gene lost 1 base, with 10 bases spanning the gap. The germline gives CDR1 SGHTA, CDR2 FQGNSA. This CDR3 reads CASSLGAGRNTEAFF. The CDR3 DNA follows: TGTGCCAGCAGCTTAGGGGCAGGGAGGAACACTGAAGCTTTCTTT.